This entry lists 9 T cell receptor beta chains sequenced from one sample in a study of identical twins. One entry per CDR3 protein, called by TCRdb with MiXCR from the 5' RACE reads. The table shows hundreds of thousands of distinct CDR3 sequences, with under 25% occurring only once. These same data were also listed under a study on yellow fever vaccine responses in identical twins.

The sample comprised CD4+ T cells sorted from blood. Every receptor here comes from a woman between 18 and 29 years old in good health.

CDR3 bases: TGCGCCAGCAGCCCCCTGAACGACGAGCAGTACTTC. Translated: CASSPLNDEQYF. This sequence joins TRBV5-1 and TRBJ2-7; no definite D call. CDR3 length: 12 amino acids. The V gene lost 4 bases and the J gene lost 5 bases, with 10 bases spanning the gap. The V gene's germline CDR1 is SGHRS and CDR2 YFSETQ.

The V and J genes are TRBV24-1 and TRBJ1-4, with TRBD1 as a possible D gene (5 bases). The CDR3 extends over 16 amino acids. V lost 4 bases and J 8 bases, leaving 19 bases between the germline ends. CDR1 and CDR2 from the germline V gene are KGHDR and SFDVKD. CDR3 sequence reads: CATSDLGQGGEEKLFF. The DNA of the CDR3 is TGTGCCACCAGTGACCTCGGGCAGGGAGGAGAAGAAAAACTGTTTTTT.

A few counts support this clonotype. The chain joins TRBV28 to TRBJ2-1, with 10 bases matching TRBD2. CDR1 is MDHEN, CDR2 SYDVKM, per germline. V lost 8 bases and J lost 5; bases outside the gene matches: 9. CDR3 size: 15 residues. The CDR3 DNA reads as TGTGCCAGCGGCCGGGGACTAGCGCAGAACAATGAGCAGTTCTTC. This sequence encodes CASGRGLAQNNEQFF.

CDR3 amino acids: CASSLRLRGAGGELFF. The CDR3 DNA reads TGTGCCAGCAGCTTGAGGCTGCGGGGGGCCGGCGGGGAGCTGTTTTTT. V is TRBV5-8 and J is TRBJ2-2; the match to TRBD2 covers 8 bases. CDR1 and CDR2 (germline): SGHTS, YDEGEE. The trim removed 1 base at V and 7 bases at J, leaving 9 bases unmatched. This CDR3 region has 16 residues.

The sample holds a few counts of this clonotype. The V gene is TRBV12-3 or TRBV12-4, the J gene TRBJ2-1, with 12 bases matching TRBD2. CDR3 length: 18 residues. After removal of 5 bases from V and 4 bases from J, the junction contained 12 bases not matched to a gene. The CDR3 nucleotides are TGTGCCAGCAGTCGCGGACTAGCGGGGATCCTAGGGTACAATGAGCAGTTCTTC. This codes for CASSRGLAGILGYNEQFF.

The chain uses TRBV12-3 or TRBV12-4 and TRBJ2-2, with D tentatively TRBD1 (5 bases). The length of the CDR3 is 15 residues. V dropped 6 bases and J dropped 5 bases, with 16 bases sitting between them. The CDR3 loop is CASRATVPPTGELFF. The CDR3, as DNA: TGTGCCAGCAGGGCGACAGTTCCTCCGACCGGGGAGCTGTTTTTT.

The chain combines TRBV5-8 with TRBJ1-2; no reliable D call. V was shortened by 9 bases and J by 2 bases, with 14 bases between the two germline ends. Germline assignment: CDR1 SGHTS and CDR2 YDEGEE. The CDR3 extends over 13 amino acids. This chain's CDR3 is CANARNRNYGYTF. For the CDR3, the DNA is TGTGCCAACGCTCGAAACAGAAACTATGGCTACACCTTC.

The chain joins TRBV24-1 to TRBJ2-1; D is unclear. Between the trimmed V and J ends, which lost 4 bases and 6 bases, there was a span of 12 bases. This CDR3 has 14 amino acids. Germline V gene sequence: CDR1 KGHDR, CDR2 SFDVKD. The DNA for the CDR3 is TGTGCCACCAGTGACCCGAGGCGGACCAATGAGCAGTTCTTC. Amino acid sequence: CATSDPRRTNEQFF.

The chain links TRBV7-3 to TRBJ2-1; D not resolved. Looked up from germline, CDR1 is SGHTA and CDR2 is FQGTGA. The CDR3 has 11 amino acids. V was shortened by 5 bases and J by 10 bases, with 9 bases between the two germline ends. CDR3 coding DNA: TGTGCCAGCAGCCCTCTTTGGGAGCAGTTCTTC. Translated: CASSPLWEQFF.